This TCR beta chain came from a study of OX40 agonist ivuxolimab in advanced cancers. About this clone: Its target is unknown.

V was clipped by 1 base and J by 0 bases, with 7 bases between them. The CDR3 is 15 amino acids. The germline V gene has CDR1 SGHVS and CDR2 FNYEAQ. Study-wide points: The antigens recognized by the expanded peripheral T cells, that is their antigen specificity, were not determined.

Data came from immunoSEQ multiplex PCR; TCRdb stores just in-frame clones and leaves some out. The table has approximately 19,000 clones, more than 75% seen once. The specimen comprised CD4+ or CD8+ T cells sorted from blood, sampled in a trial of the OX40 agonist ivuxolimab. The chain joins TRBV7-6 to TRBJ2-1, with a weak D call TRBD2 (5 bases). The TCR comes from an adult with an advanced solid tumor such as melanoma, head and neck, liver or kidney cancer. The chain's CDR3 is CASSLVGGSYNEQFF. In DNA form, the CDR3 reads TGTGCCAGCAGCTTAGTTGGAGGCTCCTACAATGAGCAGTTCTTC.